A single sample is the source of the 21 T cell receptor beta chains below, sequenced in a study of blood T cell repertoires in COVID-19. The table came from immunoSEQ multiplex PCR; TCRdb's copy has only in-frame clones and leaves some out. Of 55,000 or so clones listed, approximately 85% are singletons. Sequences were obtained from peripheral blood. These receptors were collected from a human donor in a cohort sampled during active COVID-19.

The V call is TRBV19, the J call TRBJ2-1; 11 bases fit TRBD1. The CDR3 runs to 12 residues. CDR1 and CDR2 (germline): LNHDA, SQIVND (reference sequence). Trimming cost V 9 bases and J 12 bases; bases outside gene matches: 7. The CDR3 here is CASGQGALTQFF. The CDR3 bases are TGTGCCAGCGGACAGGGGGCGCTGACGCAGTTCTTC.

This clone appeared a few times. The rearrangement links TRBV3-1 (or the pseudogene TRBV3-2) to TRBJ1-1; 8 positions match TRBD1. The CDR3 extends over 15 amino acids. Germline CDR1 LGHDT, CDR2 YNNKEL (reference sequence). After removal of 4 bases from V and 0 bases from J, the junction contained 4 bases not matched to a gene. The CDR3 sequence is CASSLDRDLNTEAFF. The CDR3 DNA reads as TGTGCCAGCAGCCTGGACAGGGACCTGAACACTGAAGCTTTCTTT.

The chain links TRBV10-2 to TRBJ1-2; TRBD1 agrees at 7 bases. The germline CDR1 and CDR2 sequences are WSHSY and SAAADI. The CDR3 runs to 16 residues. With V trimmed by 7 bases and J by 4 bases, 15 bases remained unmatched. The CDR3 DNA follows: TGCGCCAGCACCGCGACAGGGACCCTACTCTCCTATGGCTACACCTTC. Translating gives CASTATGTLLSYGYTF.

The gene calls are TRBV7-7 and TRBJ2-2; TRBD2 is a possible D gene (6 bases). The CDR3 extends over 15 amino acids. The germline CDR1 and CDR2 sequences are SSHAT and FNYEAQ (reference sequence). Trimming left V 2 bases short and J 0 bases short, with 7 bases between. The chain's CDR3 is CASSLRETNTGELFF. The CDR3, as DNA: TGTGCCAGCAGCTTACGGGAGACGAACACCGGGGAGCTGTTTTTT.

V gene TRBV21-1 combines with J gene TRBJ2-7; whether TRBD1, the table's D call, matches the DNA was not checked. TRBV21-1 is a documented pseudogene. The CDR3 has 17 amino acids. The CDR3 spells CASSKDEGQGTHYEQYF. In DNA, the CDR3 is TGTGCCAGCAGCAAAGATGAGGGACAGGGCACGCACTACGAGCAGTACTTC.

This clone showed up just once. J is TRBJ2-7 and V is TRBV3-1 (or the pseudogene TRBV3-2); 8 nucleotides agree with TRBD2. CDR3 length equals 15 residues. The V segment lost 6 bases and the J segment 4 bases; nucleotides outside the gene matches: 11. Germline CDR1 and CDR2: LGHDT and YNNKEL (reference sequence). Here the CDR3 reads CASRARVSGAYEQYF. CDR3 nucleotide sequence: TGTGCCAGCAGAGCAAGGGTTAGCGGGGCTTACGAGCAGTACTTC.

The chain joins TRBV19 to TRBJ2-2, with D possibly matching TRBD1 (7 bases). The CDR3 spans 13 residues. CDR1 LNHDA and CDR2 SQIVND come from the germline V gene (reference sequence). V lost 6 bases and J lost 5, with 10 bases in between. The CDR3: CASSQGGTGELFF. The DNA for the CDR3 is TGTGCCAGTAGCCAGGGGGGAACCGGGGAGCTGTTTTTT.

V usage is TRBV6-5 and J usage is TRBJ1-5; 9 positions agree with TRBD1. Germline CDR1 and CDR2: MNHEY and SVGAGI. The CDR3 runs to 14 residues. V lost 4 bases and J lost 3; bases outside the gene matches: 1. CDR3 nucleotides: TGTGCCAGCAGTTGGACAGGGGTCAATCAGCCCCAGCATTTT. It is translated as CASSWTGVNQPQHF.

The chain has TRBV30 and TRBJ1-3; no clear D gene. The CDR3 totals 11 residues. CDR1 and CDR2 from the germline V gene are GTSNPN and SVGIG (reference sequence). Trimming cost V 4 bases and J 2 bases, with 3 bases left between them. The CDR3 DNA sequence: TGTGCCTGGACAGCTGGAAACACCATATATTTT. It translates to CAWTAGNTIYF.

The chain uses TRBV7-6 and TRBJ1-2, with D unclear. Trimming cost V 6 bases and J 4 bases, with 18 bases left between them. In germline, CDR1 is SGHVS, CDR2 FNYEAQ. CDR3 length equals 15 residues. CDR3 sequence: CASSLGSPRSYGYTF. The CDR3 DNA sequence: TGTGCCAGCAGTTTGGGGAGTCCTAGGTCCTATGGCTACACCTTC. Variable domain in full (rest from reference TRBV7-6 and TRBJ1-2): GAGVSQSPRYKVTKRGQDVALRCDPISGHVSLYWYRQALGQGPEFLTYFNYEAQQDKSGLPNDRFSAERPEGSISTLTIQRTEQRDSAMYRCASSLGSPRSYGYTFGSGTRLTVV.

This sequence joins TRBV30 and TRBJ2-5; 7 bases line up with TRBD1. V was clipped by 2 bases and J by 0 bases; unmatched bases: 6. The germline V gene encodes CDR1 GTSNPN and CDR2 SVGIG (reference sequence). The CDR3 spans 15 residues. DNA for the CDR3: TGTGCCTGGAGTTGGGGACAGACGTACCAAGAGACCCAGTACTTC. Its protein product is CAWSWGQTYQETQYF.

The gene calls are TRBV29-1 and TRBJ2-5, with 11 nucleotides matching TRBD1. The CDR3 has 13 amino acids. Germline CDR1 is SQVTM and CDR2 is ANQGSEA. Trimming cost V 7 bases and J 5 bases; bases outside gene matches: 6. CDR3: CSAGQGARETQYF. The CDR3, as DNA: TGCAGCGCCGGACAGGGGGCGCGGGAGACCCAGTACTTC.

The V call is TRBV28, the J call TRBJ1-2, with D tentatively TRBD1 (5 bases). The germline V gene has CDR1 MDHEN and CDR2 SYDVKM. This CDR3 comprises 12 residues. V lost 6 bases, J lost 5 bases, and 10 bases lay in between. For the CDR3, the DNA is TGTGCCAGCAGCCAACACAGGTATGGCTACACCTTC. Encoded protein: CASSQHRYGYTF.

This chain uses TRBV4-3 with TRBJ1-1, with TRBD1 as a possible D gene (5 bases). Germline V gives CDR1 LGHNA, CDR2 YSLEER. The CDR3 totals 15 residues. Trimming cost V 3 bases and J 3 bases, with 14 bases left between them. As DNA, the CDR3 is TGCGCCAGCAGCCAGGGGACGGGAGGGGACACTGAAGCTTTCTTT. It is translated as CASSQGTGGDTEAFF.

The V gene is TRBV19, the J gene TRBJ2-5; 8 positions agree with TRBD2. Per the germline V gene, CDR1 is LNHDA and CDR2 is SQIVND (reference sequence). This CDR3 spans 15 amino acids. Trimming removed 2 bases from V and 4 bases from J; junction bases left unmatched: 6. The DNA for the CDR3 is TGTGCCAGTAGTATATTCCAGGGACTAGGAGAGACCCAGTACTTC. Translating it yields CASSIFQGLGETQYF. Looking up the rest from reference TRBV19 and TRBJ2-5 gives the full variable domain: DGGITQSPKYLFRKEGQNVTLSCEQNLNHDAMYWYRQDPGQGLRLIYYSQIVNDFQKGDIAEGYSVSREKKESFPLTVTSAQKNPTAFYLCASSIFQGLGETQYFGPGTRLLVL.

This chain connects TRBV30 to TRBJ2-1, with 12 bases aligning to TRBD2. The CDR3 totals 16 residues. CDR1 is GTSNPN, CDR2 SVGIG, per germline (reference sequence). Losses at the gene ends were 1 base for V and 7 bases for J; bases not matched to a gene: 8. The CDR3 bases are TGTGCCTGGAGTGCCCCTAGCGGGAGGGCCCATAATGAGCAGTTCTTC. Its translation is CAWSAPSGRAHNEQFF.

The chain carries TRBV19 and TRBJ2-1; 16 bases align to TRBD2. The V and J ends lost 6 bases and 6 bases, in that order; junction bases with no gene match: 11. This CDR3 comprises 18 residues. Germline V CDR1 and CDR2: LNHDA, SQIVND (reference sequence). The CDR3 loop reads CASRRLEGLAGGPNEQFF. In DNA form, the CDR3 reads TGTGCCAGTAGAAGGCTTGAGGGACTAGCGGGAGGGCCCAATGAGCAGTTCTTC.

This clone was seen just once. The rearrangement joins TRBV5-1 to TRBJ2-2; 9 bases map to TRBD1. CDR1 is SGHRS and CDR2 is YFSETQ in the germline V gene. This CDR3 is built from 15 residues. Germline trimming cut 3 bases from V and 6 bases from J; bases unmatched to any gene: 6. CDR3 sequence reads: CASSWGTGQSGELFF. CDR3 bases: TGCGCCAGCAGCTGGGGGACAGGGCAATCCGGGGAGCTGTTTTTT.

The J gene is TRBJ2-1, the V gene TRBV28, with 8 positions matching TRBD1. V lost 6 bases to trimming and J lost 4 bases; unmatched junction nucleotides: 11. Germline V gives CDR1 MDHEN, CDR2 SYDVKM. The CDR3 has 16 residues. CDR3 bases: TGTGCCAGCAGCAGAACGACGACAGGGGTATACAATGAGCAGTTCTTC. This sequence encodes CASSRTTTGVYNEQFF.

The V gene is TRBV3-1 (or the pseudogene TRBV3-2), the J gene TRBJ2-7, with TRBD2 matching 12 bases. Germline CDR1 LGHDT, CDR2 YNNKEL (reference sequence). CDR3 length equals 19 residues. V trimming: 1 base; J trimming: 4 bases; junction bases outside the gene matches: 14. CDR3 sequence: CASSQGGRLAGEAKYEQYF. The CDR3, as DNA: TGTGCCAGCAGCCAAGGTGGGAGACTAGCGGGAGAAGCCAAATACGAGCAGTACTTC.

This chain connects TRBV19 to TRBJ2-3; TRBD2 matches at 12 bases. The CDR3 is 14 residues long. V was clipped by 10 bases and J by 2 bases; unmatched bases: 4. Germline CDR1 and CDR2: LNHDA and SQIVND (reference sequence). Here the CDR3 reads CATRTSGDTDTQYF. CDR3 nucleotide sequence: TGTGCCACACGGACTAGCGGGGACACAGATACGCAGTATTTT.